This T cell receptor beta chain was documented in a study of beta chain bispecific antibodies for T cell cancers. Across the study: Jurkat cells expressed TRBV12-3; HPB-ALL cells expressed TRBV5-5.

Blood mononuclear cells were expanded for roughly 3 days using either OKT3 anti-CD3 antibody or CD3/CD28 beads. Normal T cells cocultured with Jurkat cells and anti-TRBV12 bispecific. Expanded T cells grew in IL-2 (approximately 100 IU/ml) plus IL-7 (around 5 ng/ml). Findings and limits, study-wide: The TRBV12-3 share of total TRBV signal fell more than 98% after anti-TRBV12 rather than anti-CD19 exposure. Most targeted TRBV signal came from the leukemia cell line cells, not normal T cells.

At least ten counts were recorded for this clonotype. Its antigen remains unknown. V trimming: 0 bases; J trimming: 15 bases; junction bases outside the gene matches: 7. The V gene's germline CDR1 is SQVTM and CDR2 ANQGSEA. The CDR3 runs to 14 residues. TCRdb reprocessed the 5' RACE reads via MiXCR and lists one record per CDR3 protein. The sample shows about 20,000 distinct CDR3 sequences, 2% to 2.5% of them seen only once. The V call is TRBV29-1, the J call TRBJ2-1; TRBD2 aligns across 14 bases. The receptor comes from a human donor in good health. Some clones in this sample may be carry-over from other donors' samples. Sample: healthy donor T cells cultured with leukemia cells, taken from a culture containing a bispecific antibody targeting TCR Vbeta12. Here the CDR3 DNA reads TGCAGCGTTGAAGACCCGGGACTAGCGGGGGCGGGGTTCTTC. This codes for CSVEDPGLAGAGFF.